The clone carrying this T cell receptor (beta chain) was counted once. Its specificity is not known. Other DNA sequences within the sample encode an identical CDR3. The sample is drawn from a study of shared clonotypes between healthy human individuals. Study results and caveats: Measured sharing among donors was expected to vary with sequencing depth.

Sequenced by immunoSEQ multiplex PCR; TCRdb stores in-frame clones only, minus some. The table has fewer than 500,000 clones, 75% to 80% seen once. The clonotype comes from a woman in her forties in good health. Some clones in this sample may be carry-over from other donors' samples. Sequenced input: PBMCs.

The CDR3 DNA reads as TGTGCCAGCAGCTTAGGTCCCAGCTCTGGAAACACCATATATTTT. This gives the protein CASSLGPSSGNTIYF. The V gene is TRBV7-2, the J gene TRBJ1-3; D gene unclear. Germline CDR1 reads SGHTA; CDR2 reads FQGNSA. This CDR3 is built from 15 residues. Trimming pared 1 base from V and 0 bases from J, leaving 7 bases between.